One and the same sample provided the 20 T cell receptor beta chains below, sequenced in a study of blood T cell repertoires in COVID-19. Only in-frame clones appear in the TCRdb table, and some are missing; sequencing was by immunoSEQ multiplex PCR. The table lists 60,000 to 95,000 clones, under 95% of them singletons, with 15% to 20% in the top ten. Sequences were obtained from peripheral blood. The receptors were sampled from a woman older than 75 with active or convalescent COVID-19.

V and J are TRBV9 and TRBJ2-7; the D gene is possibly TRBD1 (5 bases). This CDR3 comprises 14 residues. Trimming left V 2 bases short and J 4 bases short, with 13 bases between. Germline V gene lookup returns CDR1 SGDLS and CDR2 YYNGEE. The CDR3 region is CASSVGRVGYEQYF. DNA for the CDR3: TGTGCCAGCAGCGTTGGCAGGGTGGGGTACGAGCAGTACTTC.

Only one count was recorded for this clone. The chain links TRBV9 to TRBJ1-6, with 7 bases that match TRBD1. Looked up from germline, CDR1 is SGDLS and CDR2 is YYNGEE. The trim removed 3 bases at V and 2 bases at J, leaving 2 bases unmatched. The CDR3 spans 15 residues. The CDR3 DNA is TGTGCCAGCAGCGCCGGACAGGCCTATAATTCACCCCTCCACTTT. It encodes CASSAGQAYNSPLHF.

V gene TRBV21-1 combines with J gene TRBJ2-2; the table names TRBD2, a call not compared with the DNA. TRBV21-1 is listed as a pseudogene. The CDR3 totals 17 residues. CDR3 DNA: TGTGCCAGCAGCAAAGAGACTTTAGAGGGAGTCACCGGGGAGCTGTTTTTT. Translating it yields CASSKETLEGVTGELFF.

The J gene is TRBJ2-2, the V gene TRBV18; 9 bases agree with TRBD2. CDR3 size: 15 residues. Looked up from germline, CDR1 is KGHSH and CDR2 is LQKENI. The V and J ends lost 1 base and 3 bases, in that order; junction bases with no gene match: 0. CDR3 nucleotides: TGTGCCAGCTCACCACAGCGGGGGGACACCGGGGAGCTGTTTTTT. It encodes CASSPQRGDTGELFF.

The V call is TRBV5-1, the J call TRBJ1-1; TRBD1 matches 9 bases. The length of the CDR3 is 14 residues. Germline V gene lookup returns CDR1 SGHRS and CDR2 YFSETQ. With V trimmed by 3 bases and J by 5 bases, 5 bases remained unmatched. CDR3 in amino acids: CASSSQGAWTEAFF. The CDR3 coding sequence is TGCGCCAGCAGCTCACAGGGGGCTTGGACTGAAGCTTTCTTT.

This clone was observed a few times. The chain employs TRBV6-2 or TRBV6-3 and TRBJ1-5; 8 nucleotides agree with TRBD1. Germline V gene data show CDR1 as MNHEY and CDR2 as SVGEGT. Germline trimming cut 5 bases from V and 6 bases from J; bases unmatched to any gene: 3. This CDR3 has 13 residues. CDR3 sequence: CASSRQGSQPQHF. CDR3 nucleotide sequence: TGTGCCAGCAGTCGACAGGGGTCTCAGCCCCAGCATTTT.

This clone was seen only a few times. This chain links TRBV2 with TRBJ2-3, with a tentative D call TRBD1 (6 bases). CDR3 length: 13 residues. Germline CDR1 SNHLY, CDR2 FYNNEI. Trimming took off 0 bases at V and 8 bases at J, with 9 bases between the two ends. The CDR3 here is CASSEAGAGTQYF. In DNA, the CDR3 is TGTGCCAGCAGTGAAGCGGGGGCCGGTACGCAGTATTTT. The full variable domain, its missing parts supplied by reference TRBV2 and TRBJ2-3, is EPEVTQTPSHQVTQMGQEVILRCVPISNHLYFYWYRQILGQKVEFLVSFYNNEISEKSEIFDDQFSVERPDGSNFTLKIRSTKLEDSAMYFCASSEAGAGTQYFGPGTRLTVL.

The chain carries TRBV13 and TRBJ1-1, with TRBD1 as a possible D gene (6 bases). The CDR3 extends over 13 amino acids. The V gene lost 5 bases and the J gene lost 2 bases, with 9 bases spanning the gap. The germline V gene has CDR1 PRHDT and CDR2 FYEKMQ (reference sequence). CDR3 DNA: TGTGCCAGCAGCCTACAGGGAAACACTGAAGCTTTCTTT. It translates to CASSLQGNTEAFF.

V and J are TRBV19 and TRBJ2-5; perhaps TRBD2 as D (7 bases). CDR1 is LNHDA, CDR2 SQIVND, per germline (reference sequence). The CDR3 is made up of 17 amino acids. V lost 6 bases and J 5 bases, leaving 25 bases between the germline ends. Here the CDR3 DNA reads TGTGCCAGTAGCCATAACCACCCCCGGGGGGCTGGTGAGACCCAGTACTTC. It codes for CASSHNHPRGAGETQYF.

This chain joins TRBV6-2 or TRBV6-3 and TRBJ2-3; maybe TRBD1 (5 bases). The germline CDR1 and CDR2 sequences are MNHEY and SVGEGT. The germline V and J ends were trimmed by 2 bases and 2 bases, with 14 bases remaining between them. CDR3 length equals 16 residues. The CDR3 here is CASSYDVGLFTDTQYF. The CDR3 coding sequence is TGTGCCAGCAGTTACGATGTGGGGCTTTTCACAGATACGCAGTATTTT.

The V gene is TRBV19, the J gene TRBJ1-2; 7 positions match TRBD1. Looked up from germline, CDR1 is LNHDA and CDR2 is SQIVND (reference sequence). The CDR3 has 13 amino acids. Germline trimming cut 3 bases from V and 8 bases from J; bases unmatched to any gene: 6. This CDR3 is CASSISRGQGYTF. As DNA, the CDR3 is TGTGCCAGTAGTATCTCAAGGGGGCAAGGCTACACCTTC.

The chain recombines TRBV6-4 with TRBJ1-2; D unresolved. CDR3 length equals 13 residues. V shed 5 bases and J shed 2 bases, with 9 bases lying between them. CDR1 and CDR2 from the germline V gene are MRHNA and SNTAGT. Here the CDR3 reads CASSPEPNYGYTF. The CDR3 DNA reads TGTGCCAGCAGTCCGGAGCCAAACTATGGCTACACCTTC.

The V and J genes are TRBV4-2 and TRBJ1-1, with TRBD1 as a possible D gene (5 bases). CDR3 length: 15 residues. The germline V gene encodes CDR1 LGHNA and CDR2 YNFKEQ. The germline V and J ends were trimmed by 0 bases and 9 bases, with 17 bases remaining between them. CDR3 protein: CASSQEEAGRHKAFF. The CDR3 DNA sequence: TGTGCCAGCAGCCAAGAGGAAGCGGGACGTCATAAAGCTTTCTTT.

The chain is built from TRBV4-1 and TRBJ2-1; possibly TRBD2 for D (5 bases). This CDR3 has 18 amino acids. V was trimmed by 3 bases and J by 7 bases, leaving 25 bases between them. In germline, CDR1 is MGHRA, CDR2 YSYEKL. CDR3: CASSHPPGIYVGLNEQFF. The CDR3 coding sequence is TGCGCCAGCAGCCACCCCCCGGGGATCTATGTAGGGTTGAATGAGCAGTTCTTC.

The J gene is TRBJ1-6, the V gene TRBV9; 7 nucleotides line up with TRBD1. This CDR3 contains 17 residues. CDR1 and CDR2 from the germline V gene are SGDLS and YYNGEE. J gave up 3 bases and V 3 bases, and 9 bases lay outside the gene matches. CDR3 nucleotide sequence: TGTGCCAGCAGCGCGAGAGCACAGGGGCTCTATAATTCACCCCTCCACTTT. Translation: CASSARAQGLYNSPLHF.

The chain carries TRBV18 and TRBJ1-6, with D possibly matching TRBD1 (5 bases). The germline gives CDR1 KGHSH, CDR2 LQKENI. Trimming cost V 2 bases and J 0 bases, with 11 bases left between them. CDR3 length: 17 amino acids. DNA of the CDR3: TGTGCCAGCTCACCAGCGGGGACGAGCTCCTATAATTCACCCCTCCACTTT. It specifies CASSPAGTSSYNSPLHF. Together with reference TRBV18 and TRBJ1-6, the CDR3 gives the full variable domain: NAGVMQNPRHLVRRRGQEARLRCSPMKGHSHVYWYRQLPEEGLKFMVYLQKENIIDESGMPKERFSAEFPKEGPSILRIQQVVRGDSAAYFCASSPAGTSSYNSPLHFGNGTRLTVT.

This chain links TRBV20-1 with TRBJ2-7; no clear D gene. The CDR3 contains 13 residues. The germline V gene has CDR1 DFQATT and CDR2 SNEGSKA (reference sequence). V dropped 3 bases and J dropped 2 bases, with 11 bases sitting between them. The CDR3, as DNA: TGCAGTGCTAGTGACCGACTCCCCTACGAGCAGTACTTC. Its protein is CSASDRLPYEQYF.

The rearrangement uses TRBV7-9 and TRBJ2-3; D may be TRBD2 (6 bases). CDR1 SEHNR and CDR2 FQNEAQ come from the germline V gene (reference sequence). The CDR3 is 12 residues long. V shed 1 base and J shed 14 bases, with 13 bases lying between them. The CDR3 here is CASSLDYRGLYF. The CDR3 DNA sequence: TGTGCCAGCAGCTTAGACTACCGGGGACTGTATTTT.

The sample holds one count of this clone. The rearrangement joins TRBV6-2 or TRBV6-3 to TRBJ2-2, with D possibly being TRBD2 (6 bases). The CDR3 runs 18 residues. Looked up from germline, CDR1 is MNHEY and CDR2 is SVGEGT. Trimming took off 4 bases at V and 5 bases at J, with 23 bases between the two ends. CDR3 DNA sequence: TGTGCCAGCAGTTCGCCGGGACTCCCGCAACAGGTAACCGGGGAGCTGTTTTTT. This translates into CASSSPGLPQQVTGELFF.

V is TRBV20-1 and J is TRBJ1-5, with D perhaps TRBD1 (5 bases). Germline V CDR1 and CDR2: DFQATT, SNEGSKA (reference sequence). The ends were cut back, 3 bases at V and 3 bases at J, with 15 bases in the middle. There are 15 residues in the CDR3. For the CDR3, the DNA is TGCAGTGCTAGTGTTCGGTTGACAGACAATCAGCCCCAGCATTTT. Amino acids: CSASVRLTDNQPQHF.